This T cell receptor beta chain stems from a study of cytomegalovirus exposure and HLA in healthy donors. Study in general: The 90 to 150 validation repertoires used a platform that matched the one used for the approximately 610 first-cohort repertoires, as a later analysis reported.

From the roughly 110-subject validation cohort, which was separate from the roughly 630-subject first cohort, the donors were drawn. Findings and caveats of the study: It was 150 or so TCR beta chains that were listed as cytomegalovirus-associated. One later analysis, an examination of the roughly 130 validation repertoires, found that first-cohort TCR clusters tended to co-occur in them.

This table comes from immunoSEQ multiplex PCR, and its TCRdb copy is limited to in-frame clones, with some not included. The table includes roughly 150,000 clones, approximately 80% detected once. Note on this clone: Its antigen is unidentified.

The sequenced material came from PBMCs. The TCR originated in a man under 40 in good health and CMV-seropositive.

CDR3 sequence: CASYSSGNTIYF. The CDR3 coding sequence is TGTGCCAGTTACAGCTCTGGAAACACCATATATTTT. The chain uses TRBV19 and TRBJ1-3; no definite D call. The germline V and J ends were trimmed by 8 bases and 0 bases, with 5 bases remaining between them. The CDR3 extends over 12 amino acids. The V gene's germline CDR1 is LNHDA and CDR2 SQIVND (reference sequence).